The clone carrying this T cell receptor beta chain was recorded at least ten times. Its antigen is currently unknown. The sample belongs to a study of blood T cells in healthy people across ages. Primers used in a second PCR of about 6 to 11 cycles were a sample-barcoded 5' primer and a J-beta primer mix. From the 5' RACE reads, TCRdb called clonotypes with MiXCR, one entry per CDR3 protein. This table holds fewer than 950,000 distinct CDR3 sequences, roughly 35% found once. The extraction recovered at least 5 micrograms of total RNA per sample. This CDR3 spans 14 amino acids. CDR1 and CDR2 (germline): SGHTA, FQGNSA. Losses at the gene ends were 5 bases for V and 5 bases for J; bases not matched to a gene: 5. Overall study findings and caveats: Greater diversity and more naive CD4+ cells were seen in long-lived donors than in aged donors. Donor CMV infection status was unknown, possibly confounding age-related changes in expanded clonotypes.

Sequenced input: blood. The receptor was isolated from a man younger than 35 in good health. J is TRBJ2-3 and V is TRBV7-2; TRBD1 aligns across 9 bases. The chain's CDR3 is CASSPTGGVDTQYF. As DNA, the CDR3 is TGTGCCAGCAGCCCAACAGGGGGCGTAGATACGCAGTATTTT.